The 20 T cell receptor beta chains below all came from one sample that was sequenced in a study of shared clonotypes between healthy human individuals. Data came from immunoSEQ multiplex PCR; TCRdb stores just in-frame clones and leaves some out. The sample lists a few million clones; approximately 93% were seen once. Sequenced material: naive CD4+ T cells from PBMCs. Subset of the sample: CD45RA+ positively selected. Source of these receptors: a man younger than 30 in good health. Some clones in this sample may be carry-over from other donors' samples.

The V and J genes are TRBV23-1 and TRBJ2-2; 7 positions match TRBD1. TRBV23-1 is an open reading frame whose function is uncertain. The CDR3 totals 16 residues. Trimming removed 0 bases from V and 5 bases from J; junction bases left unmatched: 6. The DNA for the CDR3 is TGCGCCAGCAGTCAATCTGGGACAGCTGAAACCGGGGAGCTGTTTTTT. This translates into CASSQSGTAETGELFF.

J is TRBJ2-1 and V is TRBV20-1; D not certain. Germline assignment: CDR1 DFQATT and CDR2 SNEGSKA (reference sequence). V lost 3 bases and J lost 11, with 8 bases in between. There are 10 residues in the CDR3. The CDR3 nucleotides are TGCAGTGCTAGCACAGCCCAGCAGTTCTTC. It encodes CSASTAQQFF.

The gene calls are TRBV6-5 and TRBJ2-7, with D unresolved. The CDR3 is made up of 13 amino acids. Per the germline V gene, CDR1 is MNHEY and CDR2 is SVGAGI. Trimming took off 0 bases at V and 6 bases at J, with 9 bases between the two ends. CDR3 region: CASSYSGRTEQYF. The CDR3 bases are TGTGCCAGCAGTTACTCAGGCCGTACCGAGCAGTACTTC.

The V gene is TRBV29-1, the J gene TRBJ2-5, with TRBD1 as a possible D gene (6 bases). V was shortened by 6 bases and J by 5 bases, with 13 bases between the two germline ends. Germline-derived CDR1 and CDR2 are SQVTM and ANQGSEA. The CDR3 contains 12 residues. The CDR3 sequence: CSVGAWRETQYF. The CDR3 DNA is TGCAGCGTGGGGGCGTGGAGGGAGACCCAGTACTTC. Drawing the rest from reference TRBV29-1 and TRBJ2-5, the complete variable domain is SAVISQKPSRDICQRGTSLTIQCQVDSQVTMMFWYRQQPGQSLTLIATANQGSEATYESGFVIDKFPISRPNLTFSTLTVSNMSPEDSSIYLCSVGAWRETQYFGPGTRLLVL.

This chain joins TRBV7-2 and TRBJ1-3, with D unclear. The CDR3 is 13 amino acids. Germline CDR1 reads SGHTA; CDR2 reads FQGNSA. Trimming pared 3 bases from V and 1 base from J, leaving 4 bases between. The CDR3 bases are TGTGCCAGCAGCTTCGGGTCTGGAAACACCATATATTTT. It codes for CASSFGSGNTIYF.

This clone was detected once. The chain joins TRBV27 to TRBJ2-7; 13 bases are shared with TRBD2. J gave up 2 bases and V 7 bases, and 14 bases lay outside the gene matches. Germline CDR1 MNHEY, CDR2 SMNVEV (reference sequence). The CDR3 length is 18 residues. Here the CDR3 reads CASTPRELAGGTPYEQYF. CDR3 nucleotide sequence: TGTGCCAGCACCCCACGAGAACTAGCGGGAGGGACCCCCTACGAGCAGTACTTC.

The V and J genes are TRBV6-1 and TRBJ2-3; D unresolved. This CDR3 contains 16 residues. Trimming removed 0 bases from V and 3 bases from J, with 13 bases in between. Germline-derived CDR1 and CDR2 are MNHNS and SASEGT. The CDR3 bases are TGTGCCAGCAGTGAAGCCCGTGTTGCGGTTACAGATACGCAGTATTTT. Amino acid sequence: CASSEARVAVTDTQYF.

CDR3 DNA: TGCGCCAGCAGCCCCGTTCCGGGCTGGGGCAATCAGCCCCAGCATTTT. Protein: CASSPVPGWGNQPQHF. The J gene is TRBJ1-5, the V gene TRBV5-1; D call uncertain. The CDR3 runs to 16 residues. Trimming shortened V by 4 bases and J by 2 bases, and 16 bases separated the two germline ends. Germline lookup yields CDR1 SGHRS and CDR2 YFSETQ.

Written as DNA, the CDR3 is TGTGCCATCAGTGAGACAGGGCGCGGCTACACCTTC. Translating gives CAISETGRGYTF. The chain uses TRBV10-3 and TRBJ1-2; tentatively, D is TRBD1 (6 bases). Trimming cost V 2 bases and J 8 bases, with 9 bases left between them. This CDR3 is built from 12 residues. Looked up from germline, CDR1 is ENHRY and CDR2 is SYGVKD.

CDR3 residues: CASTGRTEAFF. The CDR3 DNA is TGTGCCAGTACAGGGCGCACTGAAGCTTTCTTT. The rearrangement uses TRBV9 and TRBJ1-1, with a tentative D call TRBD1 (6 bases). The CDR3 is made up of 11 amino acids. Germline V gene lookup returns CDR1 SGDLS and CDR2 YYNGEE. Trimming pared 8 bases from V and 4 bases from J, leaving 9 bases between. The whole variable domain, remainder taken from reference TRBV9 and TRBJ1-1, is DSGVTQTPKHLITATGQRVTLRCSPRSGDLSVYWYQQSLDQGLQFLIQYYNGEERAKGNILERFSAQQFPDLHSELNLSSLELGDSALYFCASTGRTEAFFGQGTRLTVV.

A note on this clone: At the DNA level, this CDR3 is encoded by other sequences in the same sample as well. The chain uses TRBV9 and TRBJ2-1; a weak D match, TRBD2 (5 bases). Trimming removed 0 bases at V and 3 bases at J, with 7 bases between. CDR1 is SGDLS, CDR2 YYNGEE, per germline. The CDR3 runs to 14 residues. The CDR3 DNA reads as TGTGCCAGCAGCGTAGACGGGATCTACAATGAGCAGTTCTTC. Protein: CASSVDGIYNEQFF.

The V call is TRBV27, the J call TRBJ2-7; 9 nucleotides align to TRBD2. V shed 3 bases, J shed 1 base, and the junction held 4 bases outside the gene matches. This CDR3 has 15 residues. Germline loops: CDR1 MNHEY, CDR2 SMNVEV (reference sequence). The CDR3 region has the DNA TGTGCCAGCAGTTTCTCTAGCGGGGTATCCTACGAGCAGTACTTC. It yields the protein CASSFSSGVSYEQYF.

The chain recombines TRBV6-6 with TRBJ2-1; D may be TRBD2 (6 bases). Germline V gives CDR1 MNHNY, CDR2 SVGAGI (reference sequence). The V end was cut by 8 bases, the J end by 0 bases, with 14 bases between. CDR3 length: 15 amino acids. The CDR3 bases are TGTGCCAGCCTTCAGGCCGGGAGCTCCTACAATGAGCAGTTCTTC. The encoded protein is CASLQAGSSYNEQFF.

To note about this clone: Within the sample, other DNA sequences also encode this same CDR3. The chain uses TRBV7-2 and TRBJ2-3; a weak D match, TRBD2 (5 bases). Germline loops: CDR1 SGHTA, CDR2 FQGNSA. The CDR3 consists of 14 residues. The V end lost 1 base, the J end lost 2 bases, and 7 bases lay between the germline ends. The CDR3 DNA reads as TGTGCCAGCAGCTTAGAAGCGGCCACAGATACGCAGTATTTT. Translating gives CASSLEAATDTQYF.

The count of this clone is one. The chain is built from TRBV5-8 and TRBJ2-7; D is unclear. The V end was cut by 7 bases, the J end by 2 bases, with 16 bases between. This CDR3 region has 14 residues. From germline, CDR1 is SGHTS and CDR2 YDEGEE. For the CDR3, the DNA is TGTGCCAGCCCCAAGTATCTCCGGGCCTACGAGCAGTACTTC. Residues: CASPKYLRAYEQYF. Full variable domain (remainder filled in from reference TRBV5-8 and TRBJ2-7): EAGVTQSPTHLIKTRGQQATLRCSPISGHTSVYWYQQALGLGLQFLLWYDEGEERNRGNFPPRFSGRQFPNYSSELNVNALELEDSALYLCASPKYLRAYEQYFGPGTRLTVT.

The chain couples TRBV7-3 to TRBJ2-1, with 8 bases fitting TRBD2. With V trimmed by 2 bases and J by 9 bases, 9 bases remained unmatched. Germline V gene lookup returns CDR1 SGHTA and CDR2 FQGTGA. The CDR3 runs 15 residues. CDR3 DNA: TGTGCCAGCAGCTTAGGACTAGCCAATTTGGGTGAGCAGTTCTTC. Protein product: CASSLGLANLGEQFF. Combining the CDR3 with reference TRBV7-3 and TRBJ2-1 gives the whole variable domain GAGVSQTPSNKVTEKGKYVELRCDPISGHTALYWYRQSLGQGPEFLIYFQGTGAADDSGLPNDRFFAVRPEGSVSTLKIQRTERGDSAVYLCASSLGLANLGEQFFGPGTRLTVL.

The chain has TRBV7-6 and TRBJ1-4; 9 bases are shared with TRBD1. The CDR3 consists of 15 residues. After removal of 5 bases from V and 6 bases from J, the junction contained 7 bases not matched to a gene. The germline CDR1 and CDR2 sequences are SGHVS and FNYEAQ. The CDR3 sequence: CASSNPGTGYEKLFF. CDR3 DNA: TGTGCCAGCAGCAACCCCGGGACAGGGTATGAAAAACTGTTTTTT.

The chain links TRBV4-1 to TRBJ1-5; D remains ambiguous. The CDR3 runs 15 residues. From germline, CDR1 is MGHRA and CDR2 YSYEKL. The V end was cut by 1 base, the J end by 7 bases, with 14 bases between. CDR3 region: CASSQGLLGGQPQHF. As DNA, the CDR3 is TGCGCCAGCAGCCAAGGACTCCTTGGAGGACAGCCCCAGCATTTT.

The CDR3 here is CASRETGADTGELFF. Here the CDR3 DNA reads TGTGCCAGCAGGGAGACAGGGGCAGACACCGGGGAGCTGTTTTTT. This rearrangement joins TRBV2 to TRBJ2-2; 8 bases map to TRBD1. Trimming cost V 6 bases and J 3 bases; bases outside gene matches: 6. This CDR3 is 15 amino acids long. Germline values: CDR1 SNHLY, CDR2 FYNNEI. Combining the CDR3 with reference TRBV2 and TRBJ2-2 gives the whole variable domain EPEVTQTPSHQVTQMGQEVILRCVPISNHLYFYWYRQILGQKVEFLVSFYNNEISEKSEIFDDQFSVERPDGSNFTLKIRSTKLEDSAMYFCASRETGADTGELFFGEGSRLTVL.

V is TRBV19 and J is TRBJ2-2; tentative D call: TRBD2 (5 bases). From germline, CDR1 is LNHDA and CDR2 SQIVND (reference sequence). CDR3 length: 14 residues. Trimming removed 5 bases from V and 4 bases from J, with 11 bases in between. CDR3 residues: CASSALRGTGELFF. In DNA, the CDR3 is TGTGCCAGTAGTGCTCTTCGGGGCACCGGGGAGCTGTTTTTT.